This T cell receptor (beta chain) was retrieved from a study of response to subunit inactivated influenza vaccine. This clonotype was recorded a few times. This CDR3 has 18 residues. Germline V gene lookup returns CDR1 ENHRY and CDR2 SYGVKD. Trimming cost V 3 bases and J 1 base; bases outside gene matches: 10. TCRdb called the RT-PCR reads again in MiXCR, with one record for every CDR3 protein. This table holds some 570,000 distinct CDR3 sequences, about 11% found once. These same data were also listed under a study on T cells expressing NK-cell markers. As that report states: For TCR beta, cDNA was produced by 5'RACE template switching with UMIs. Repertoires of TCR beta were obtained from T cells sorted as CD3+CD56+NKG2C+, CD3+CD56+NKG2C- and CD3+CD56-NKG2C+. Also leading the CD3+CD56-NKG2C+ fraction in a handful of donors were these clonotypes. No clear determination of HCMV specificity was made for expanded NKG2C+ T cell clones.

The J gene is TRBJ2-4, the V gene TRBV10-3; TRBD2 matches at 9 bases. Sequenced material: PBMCs from blood, taken on the day of vaccination. The source of this sequence is a man aged 50-59 years who received an inactivated influenza vaccine. CDR3 residues: CAISEYGASGAAKNIQYF. As DNA, the CDR3 is TGTGCCATCAGTGAATACGGGGCTAGCGGGGCCGCCAAAAACATTCAGTACTTC.